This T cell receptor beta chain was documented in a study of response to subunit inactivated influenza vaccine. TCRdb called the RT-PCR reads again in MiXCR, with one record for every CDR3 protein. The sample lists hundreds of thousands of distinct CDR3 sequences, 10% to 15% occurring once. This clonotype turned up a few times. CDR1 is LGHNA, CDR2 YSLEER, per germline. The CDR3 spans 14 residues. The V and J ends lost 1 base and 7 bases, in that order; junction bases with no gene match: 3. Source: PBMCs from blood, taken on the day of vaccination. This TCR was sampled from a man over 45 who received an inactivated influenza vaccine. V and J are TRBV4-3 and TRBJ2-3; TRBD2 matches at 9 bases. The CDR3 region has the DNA TGCGCCAGCAGCCAAGTGGCGGGAGGGTATACGCAGTATTTT. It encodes CASSQVAGGYTQYF.